The rows below give T cell receptor beta chains drawn from one sample of a study of shared clonotypes between healthy human individuals. Clones were sequenced by immunoSEQ multiplex PCR, and TCRdb holds only the in-frame ones, with some missing. The table lists about 800,000 clones, 90% to 97% of them singletons. The sequencing input was naive CD8+ T cells sorted from blood. The receptors were sampled from a man between 25 and 39 years old in good health. The CDR3 runs from the conserved cysteine through the conserved F or W. Each record gives: V gene, J gene, clone size, D gene, CDR3 protein, CDR3 DNA. The D gene is left open where the match is weak. Where a row states a size, it is once, few, many or the class of an expanded clone; other rows omit it.

TRBV7-9	TRBJ2-5	.	.	CASSLTHWTQETQYF	TGTGCCAGCAGCTTAACCCACTGGACCCAAGAGACCCAGTACTTC
TRBV6-5	TRBJ2-7	.	.	CASSYSTRVSGEQYF	TGTGCCAGCAGTTACTCGACCAGGGTGAGTGGCGAGCAGTACTTC
TRBV14	TRBJ2-5	.	.	CASSPWTDGTQYF	TGTGCCAGCAGCCCGTGGACAGACGGGACCCAGTACTTC
TRBV2	TRBJ2-6	.	.	CASSEGQNSGANVLTF	TGTGCCAGCAGTGAAGGGCAGAACTCTGGGGCCAACGTCCTGACTTTC
TRBV19	TRBJ1-1	.	TRBD1	CASSTDRGLRTEAFF	TGTGCCAGTAGTACGGACAGGGGGCTTCGGACTGAAGCTTTCTTT
TRBV30	TRBJ2-2	.	.	CAWSVDGTGELFF	TGTGCCTGGAGTGTCGATGGGACCGGGGAGCTGTTTTTT
TRBV7-9	TRBJ2-5	.	.	CASRGGTVQETQYF	TGTGCCAGCCGCGGGGGCACAGTACAAGAGACCCAGTACTTC
TRBV27	TRBJ2-3	.	.	CASSLNGGDTQYF	TGTGCCAGCAGTCTGAATGGCGGAGATACGCAGTATTTT
TRBV29-1	TRBJ2-5	.	.	CSGGPQETQYF	TGCAGCGGGGGACCTCAAGAGACCCAGTACTTC
TRBV9	TRBJ2-7	once	.	CASSEAPGSYEQYF	TGTGCCAGCAGCGAGGCCCCAGGGTCCTACGAGCAGTACTTC
TRBV5-1	TRBJ2-3	.	.	CASSPSTAITDTQYF	TGCGCCAGCAGCCCCTCGACGGCTATCACAGATACGCAGTATTTT
TRBV2	TRBJ2-7	.	TRBD2	CASKWGGSYEQYF	TGTGCCAGCAAGTGGGGGGGCTCCTACGAGCAGTACTTC
TRBV5-8	TRBJ2-1	once	.	CASSLGGNEQFF	TGTGCCAGCAGCTTGGGGGGTAATGAGCAGTTCTTC
TRBV10-3	TRBJ2-1	.	TRBD1	CAISGTRDRLDNEQFF	TGTGCCATCAGTGGCACCCGGGACAGGTTAGACAATGAGCAGTTCTTC
TRBV4-3	TRBJ2-3	.	TRBD2	CASSQDPIAGLEDTQYF	TGCGCCAGCAGCCAAGACCCAATAGCGGGATTGGAAGATACGCAGTATTTT
TRBV15	TRBJ2-6	.	.	CATRSSSGANVLTF	TGTGCCACCAGGAGCTCTTCTGGGGCCAACGTCCTGACTTTC
TRBV10-1	TRBJ2-1	.	.	CASSWEKALDEQFF	TGCGCCAGCAGTTGGGAGAAAGCACTGGATGAGCAGTTCTTC
TRBV7-3	TRBJ2-3	.	.	CASSQERTDTQYF	TGTGCCAGCAGCCAGGAGAGGACAGATACGCAGTATTTT
TRBV5-5	TRBJ2-7	.	.	CASSFMATPPAYEQYF	TGTGCCAGCAGCTTCATGGCTACTCCCCCGGCCTACGAGCAGTACTTC
TRBV7-9	TRBJ2-2	.	.	CASSLLIRTARGELFF	TGTGCCAGCAGCTTACTCATCCGAACCGCACGCGGGGAGCTGTTTTTT
TRBV7-9	TRBJ1-3	.	.	CASWGGGGTIYF	TGTGCCTCCTGGGGAGGTGGAGGCACCATATATTTT
TRBV27	TRBJ2-4	.	.	CASSLAPKNIQYF	TGTGCCAGCAGTTTGGCCCCGAAAAACATTCAGTACTTC
TRBV5-6	TRBJ1-2	.	.	CASSIGSNYGYTF	TGTGCCAGCAGCATCGGGTCCAACTATGGCTACACCTTC
TRBV27	TRBJ2-2	.	.	CASSFGVPGTGELFF	TGTGCCAGCAGTTTTGGGGTGCCAGGCACCGGGGAGCTGTTTTTT
TRBV19	TRBJ1-5	.	.	CASSISMWGIDQPQHF	TGTGCCAGTAGTATATCTATGTGGGGCATAGATCAGCCCCAGCATTTT
TRBV5-4	TRBJ2-3	.	.	CASSLRQESTDTQYF	TGTGCCAGCAGCTTGAGACAGGAGAGCACAGATACGCAGTATTTT
TRBV27	TRBJ2-3	.	.	CATRGNTQYF	TGTGCCACCCGGGGGAATACGCAGTATTTT
TRBV18	TRBJ1-5	.	TRBD1	CASSPRTGGGYSNQPQHF	TGTGCCAGCTCACCACGGACAGGGGGCGGGTATAGCAATCAGCCCCAGCATTTT
TRBV7-2	TRBJ1-2	.	.	CASSFLSLDYGYTF	TGTGCCAGCAGCTTCCTGTCTTTGGACTATGGCTACACCTTC
TRBV15	TRBJ2-2	.	.	CATSRATGTGELFF	TGTGCCACCAGCCGGGCGACGGGGACCGGGGAGCTGTTTTTT
TRBV29-1	TRBJ2-7	.	.	CSVEGVQGNSYEQYF	TGCAGCGTTGAAGGAGTACAGGGTAATTCCTACGAGCAGTACTTC
TRBV2	TRBJ1-1	.	.	CASSEARTGENTEAFF	TGTGCCAGCAGTGAAGCGCGGACGGGGGAAAACACTGAAGCTTTCTTT
TRBV29-1	TRBJ2-3	.	.	CSVEDWEDTQYF	TGCAGCGTTGAAGATTGGGAAGATACGCAGTATTTT
TRBV28	TRBJ2-7	.	TRBD1	CASGPVDRAPRHEQYF	TGTGCCAGCGGCCCGGTAGACAGGGCTCCGCGCCACGAGCAGTACTTC
TRBV11-2	TRBJ2-7	.	.	CASSLDLGYEQYF	TGTGCCAGCAGCTTAGATCTGGGCTACGAGCAGTACTTC
TRBV9	TRBJ2-7	.	TRBD2	CASSASGSNEQYF	TGTGCCAGCAGCGCCAGCGGGAGCAACGAGCAGTACTTC
TRBV5-1	TRBJ2-5	.	.	CASSLRRVGETQYF	TGCGCCAGCAGCTTACGTAGGGTGGGAGAGACCCAGTACTTC
TRBV6-5	TRBJ2-7	.	.	CASSYSMEYEQYF	TGTGCCAGCAGTTACTCGATGGAGTACGAGCAGTACTTC
TRBV30	TRBJ2-3	.	TRBD1	CAWTPGTGGADTQYF	TGTGCCTGGACCCCGGGGACAGGGGGGGCAGATACGCAGTATTTT